A selection of T cell receptor beta chains follows, all from one sample in a study of cytomegalovirus exposure and HLA in healthy donors. Here immunoSEQ multiplex PCR was the method, and the copy in TCRdb shows in-frame clones only, minus some. The profile shows under 130,000 clones, over 65% of them singletons. Sequencing input: PBMCs. The receptors here all came from a man between 40 and 49 years old in good health and CMV-seropositive. CDR3s include the opening cysteine and the closing phenylalanine or tryptophan. A D gene is named only where the DNA matches it firmly. The size field is filled for only some rows; it gives once, few, many or a size class.

clone size	J gene	V gene	D gene	CDR3 protein	CDR3 DNA
NA	TRBJ2-1	TRBV10-2	TRBD2	CASSASGRPNPTEQFF	TGCGCCAGCAGTGCTAGCGGGAGGCCCAATCCTACTGAGCAGTTCTTC
NA	TRBJ2-7	TRBV29-1	TRBD2	CSVAGLAGLSYEQYF	TGCAGCGTAGCGGGACTAGCGGGACTCTCCTACGAGCAGTACTTC
NA	TRBJ2-2	TRBV7-9	TRBD2	CAAPPGLADTGELFF	TGTGCCGCGCCCCCGGGACTAGCAGACACCGGGGAGCTGTTTTTT
NA	TRBJ2-1	TRBV30	NA	CAWSGGELYEQFF	TGTGCCTGGAGTGGGGGAGAGCTCTATGAGCAGTTCTTC
NA	TRBJ1-1	TRBV29-1	NA	CSVAGVGTEAFF	TGCAGCGTTGCAGGCGTGGGCACTGAAGCTTTCTTT
NA	TRBJ2-2	TRBV19	TRBD1	CASIRGTGGPGELFF	TGTGCCAGTATACGCGGGACAGGGGGCCCCGGGGAGCTGTTTTTT
NA	TRBJ2-7	TRBV27	NA	CASSLGQDYEQYF	TGTGCCAGCAGTCTAGGGCAGGACTACGAGCAGTACTTC
NA	TRBJ1-1	TRBV7-3	NA	CASSLEPGNTEAFF	TGTGCCAGCAGCTTAGAACCGGGGAACACTGAAGCTTTCTTT
once	TRBJ2-7	TRBV7-2	NA	CASSLGVGGAYEQYF	TGTGCCAGCAGCTTAGGGGTAGGGGGGGCCTACGAGCAGTACTTC
once	TRBJ2-2	TRBV6-6	TRBD2	CASSTSGGVTGELFF	TGTGCCAGCAGCACTAGCGGGGGAGTAACCGGGGAGCTGTTTTTT
NA	TRBJ2-5	TRBV27	NA	CASSFQGRQETQYF	TGTGCCAGCAGTTTTCAGGGTCGTCAAGAGACCCAGTACTTC
NA	TRBJ2-1	TRBV11-3	TRBD2	CASSPRRGGNINEQFF	TGTGCCAGCAGCCCCCGCCGGGGGGGAAACATCAATGAGCAGTTCTTC
NA	TRBJ1-5	TRBV4-1	NA	CASSQDPGGVDQPQHF	TGCGCCAGCAGCCAAGATCCCGGGGGAGTAGATCAGCCCCAGCATTTT
NA	TRBJ2-1	TRBV10-3	TRBD2	CAIRNSGKSSYNEQFF	TGTGCCATCAGGAATAGCGGGAAGAGCTCCTACAATGAGCAGTTCTTC
NA	TRBJ1-1	TRBV5-5	NA	CASIETTALLNTEAFF	TGTGCCAGCATAGAGACGACAGCGTTATTGAACACTGAAGCTTTCTTT
NA	TRBJ2-2	TRBV7-8	TRBD2	CASSFAGLHTGELFF	TGTGCCAGCAGCTTCGCGGGACTACATACCGGGGAGCTGTTTTTT
NA	TRBJ2-6	TRBV5-6	NA	CASSFLTDSSGANVLTF	TGTGCCAGCAGCTTCTTGACAGACAGTTCTGGGGCCAACGTCCTGACTTTC
NA	TRBJ1-6	TRBV6-1	NA	CASSVKYRQGNSPLHF	TGTGCCAGCAGTGTTAAGTATCGGCAGGGCAATTCACCCCTCCACTTT
NA	TRBJ2-1	TRBV10-3	NA	CAISESQVSNEQFF	TGTGCCATCAGTGAGTCGCAGGTATCGAATGAGCAGTTCTTC
NA	TRBJ2-7	TRBV11-2	TRBD1	CASSSGTVYEQYF	TGTGCCAGCAGCTCAGGGACAGTCTACGAGCAGTACTTC
NA	TRBJ2-7	TRBV6-5	TRBD2	CASSYGLGGGFYEQYF	TGTGCCAGCAGTTACGGGCTGGGGGGAGGGTTCTACGAGCAGTACTTC
NA	TRBJ2-5	TRBV5-8	NA	CASSPDVGPQETQYF	TGTGCCAGCAGCCCTGATGTGGGGCCCCAAGAGACCCAGTACTTC
once	TRBJ1-5	TRBV7-2	NA	CASSSPGGAGPNQPQHF	TGTGCCAGCAGCTCCCCTGGTGGGGCAGGGCCCAATCAGCCCCAGCATTTT
NA	TRBJ2-5	TRBV6-1	NA	CASSLNRVSETQYF	TGTGCCAGCAGTCTAAACAGGGTTAGCGAGACCCAGTACTTC
few	TRBJ1-2	TRBV27	NA	CASSRAGGGGYGYTF	TGTGCCAGCAGTCGGGCCGGCGGGGGTGGGTATGGCTACACCTTC
NA	TRBJ2-1	TRBV4-1	NA	CASSPLGGASNEQFF	TGCGCCAGCAGCCCTCTTGGGGGGGCGTCCAATGAGCAGTTCTTC
NA	TRBJ2-5	TRBV30	NA	CAWSFLAPEETQYF	TGTGCCTGGAGTTTCCTAGCGCCAGAGGAGACCCAGTACTTC
NA	TRBJ2-3	TRBV5-4	TRBD2	CASSLAIAGRRDTQYF	TGTGCCAGCAGCTTGGCGATAGCGGGGCGTCGAGATACGCAGTATTTT
NA	TRBJ1-2	TRBV5-4	TRBD1	CASSLDGQGSGLGGYTF	TGTGCCAGCAGCTTGGACGGACAGGGCTCAGGGTTGGGTGGCTACACCTTC
NA	TRBJ2-1	TRBV7-3	TRBD2	CASSFSGRAGDEQFF	TGTGCCAGCAGCTTTAGCGGGAGGGCCGGGGATGAGCAGTTCTTC
NA	TRBJ2-1	TRBV9	TRBD2	CASSVGLAAAYNEQFF	TGTGCCAGCAGCGTAGGCCTAGCGGCCGCCTACAATGAGCAGTTCTTC
once	TRBJ1-2	TRBV7-2	NA	CASSLGGQPVFYGYTF	TGTGCCAGCAGCTTAGGGGGGCAGCCCGTTTTTTATGGCTACACCTTC
NA	TRBJ1-2	TRBV5-4	TRBD1	CASSYDRDYGYTF	TGTGCCAGCAGCTATGACAGGGACTATGGCTACACCTTC
NA	TRBJ1-1	TRBV19	NA	CASDGRNTEAFF	TGTGCCAGCGACGGGAGAAACACTGAAGCTTTCTTT
NA	TRBJ1-1	TRBV10-3	NA	CAISEKLNTEAFF	TGTGCCATCAGTGAGAAGCTGAACACTGAAGCTTTCTTT
few	TRBJ2-7	TRBV19	TRBD1	CASRQRTGTPYEQYF	TGTGCCAGTAGACAACGGACAGGAACACCCTACGAGCAGTACTTC
NA	TRBJ1-3	TRBV7-9	NA	CASSSTDSSGNTIYF	TGTGCCAGCAGCTCGACGGACAGCTCTGGAAACACCATATATTTT
NA	TRBJ1-2	TRBV6-6	NA	CASSPQLGMEVYGYTF	TGTGCCAGCAGCCCCCAACTAGGAATGGAGGTCTATGGCTACACCTTC
NA	TRBJ1-1	TRBV6-6	NA	CASSYSRGGAEAFF	TGTGCCAGCAGTTACTCGAGAGGGGGTGCTGAAGCTTTCTTT
once	TRBJ1-1	TRBV30	NA	CAWTLRGGSPFWEFF	TGTGCCTGGACCCTCCGTGGGGGCTCCCCTTTCTGGGAGTTCTTT
NA	TRBJ2-2	TRBV2	TRBD1	CASTKGQGGTGELFF	TGTGCCAGCACCAAGGGACAGGGAGGGACCGGGGAGCTGTTTTTT
NA	TRBJ2-4	TRBV15	TRBD1	CATSGPGQEEGNIQYF	TGTGCCACCAGCGGACCGGGACAGGAAGAAGGAAACATTCAGTACTTC
NA	TRBJ2-1	TRBV11-2	NA	CASSLTPGINEQFF	TGTGCCAGCAGCTTAACCCCAGGGATAAATGAGCAGTTCTTC
NA	TRBJ2-5	TRBV10-3	TRBD2	CASGRGDETQYF	TGTGCCAGCGGGAGGGGGGACGAGACCCAGTACTTC
NA	TRBJ2-7	TRBV19	NA	CASSISGDYEQYF	TGTGCCAGTAGTATCTCAGGGGACTACGAGCAGTACTTC
NA	TRBJ2-7	TRBV9	TRBD1	CASSAGTGVSYEQYF	TGTGCCAGCAGCGCCGGGACAGGGGTATCCTACGAGCAGTACTTC
NA	TRBJ2-7	TRBV6-6	TRBD1	CASSPSGQAFYEQYF	TGTGCCAGCAGTCCCTCGGGACAGGCCTTCTACGAGCAGTACTTC